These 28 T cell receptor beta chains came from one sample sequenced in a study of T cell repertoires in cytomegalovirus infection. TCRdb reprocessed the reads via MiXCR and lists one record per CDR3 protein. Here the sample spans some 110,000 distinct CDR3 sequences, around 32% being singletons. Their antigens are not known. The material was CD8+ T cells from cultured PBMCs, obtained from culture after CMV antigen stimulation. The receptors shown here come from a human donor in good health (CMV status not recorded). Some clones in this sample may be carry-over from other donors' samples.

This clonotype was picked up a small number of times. The CDR3 nucleotides read TGTGCCAGCAGTGAGGCGACCGGGACAGGGATTGAGACCCAGTACTTC. Residues: CASSEATGTGIETQYF. The J gene is TRBJ2-5, the V gene TRBV6-1, with 9 bases fitting TRBD1. Germline CDR1 MNHNS, CDR2 SASEGT. Trimming cost V 3 bases and J 5 bases; bases outside gene matches: 10. The CDR3 totals 16 residues.

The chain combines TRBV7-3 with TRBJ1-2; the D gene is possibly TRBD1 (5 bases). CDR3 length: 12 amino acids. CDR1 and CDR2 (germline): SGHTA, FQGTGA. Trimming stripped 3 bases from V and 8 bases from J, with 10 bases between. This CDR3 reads CASSFGGEGYTF. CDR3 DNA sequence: TGTGCCAGCAGCTTCGGGGGAGAGGGCTACACCTTC.

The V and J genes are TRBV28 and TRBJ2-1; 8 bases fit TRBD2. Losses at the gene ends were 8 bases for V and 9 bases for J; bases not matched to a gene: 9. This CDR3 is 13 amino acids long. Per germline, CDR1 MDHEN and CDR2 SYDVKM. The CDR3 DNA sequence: TGTGCCAGCTTCGCCCTCACTAGCGGTGAGCAGTTCTTC. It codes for CASFALTSGEQFF. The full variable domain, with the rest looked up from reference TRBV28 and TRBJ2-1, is DVKVTQSSRYLVKRTGEKVFLECVQDMDHENMFWYRQDPGLGLRLIYFSYDVKMKEKGDIPEGYSVSREKKERFSLILESASTNQTSMYLCASFALTSGEQFFGPGTRLTVL.

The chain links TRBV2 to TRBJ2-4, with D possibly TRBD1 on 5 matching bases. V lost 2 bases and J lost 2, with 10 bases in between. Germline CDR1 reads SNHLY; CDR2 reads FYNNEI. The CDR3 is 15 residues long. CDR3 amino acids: CASSERQNTKNIQYF. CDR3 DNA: TGTGCCAGCAGTGAAAGACAGAACACCAAAAACATTCAGTACTTC.

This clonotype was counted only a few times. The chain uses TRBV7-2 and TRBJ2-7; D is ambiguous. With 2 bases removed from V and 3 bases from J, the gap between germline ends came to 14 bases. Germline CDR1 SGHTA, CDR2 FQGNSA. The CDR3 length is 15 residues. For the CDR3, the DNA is TGTGCCAGCAGCTTACATATAGGGCTCCACTACGAGCAGTACTTC. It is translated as CASSLHIGLHYEQYF. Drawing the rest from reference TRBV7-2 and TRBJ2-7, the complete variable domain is GAGVSQSPSNKVTEKGKDVELRCDPISGHTALYWYRQSLGQGLEFLIYFQGNSAPDKSGLPSDRFSAERTGGSVSTLTIQRTQQEDSAVYLCASSLHIGLHYEQYFGPGTRLTVT.

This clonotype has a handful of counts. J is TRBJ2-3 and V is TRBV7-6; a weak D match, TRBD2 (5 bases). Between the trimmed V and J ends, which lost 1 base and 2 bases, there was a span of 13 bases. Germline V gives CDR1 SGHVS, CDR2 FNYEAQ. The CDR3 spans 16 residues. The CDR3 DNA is TGTGCCAGCAGCTTAGTCCCTAGCCGCCACACAGATACGCAGTATTTT. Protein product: CASSLVPSRHTDTQYF.

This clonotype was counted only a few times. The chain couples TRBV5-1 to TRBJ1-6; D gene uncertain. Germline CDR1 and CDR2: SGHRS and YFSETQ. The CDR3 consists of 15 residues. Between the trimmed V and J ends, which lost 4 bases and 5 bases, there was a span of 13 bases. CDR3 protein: CASSLKKDHNSPLHF. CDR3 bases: TGCGCCAGCAGCCTCAAGAAGGACCATAATTCACCCCTCCACTTT.

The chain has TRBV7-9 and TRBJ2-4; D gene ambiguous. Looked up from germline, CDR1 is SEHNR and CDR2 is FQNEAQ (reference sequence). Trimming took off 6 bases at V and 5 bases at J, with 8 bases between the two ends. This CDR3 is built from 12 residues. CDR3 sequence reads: CASRSEENIQYF. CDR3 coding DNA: TGTGCCAGCAGGTCTGAAGAAAACATTCAGTACTTC.

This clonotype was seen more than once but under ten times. The CDR3 coding sequence is TGTGCCACCTTATGGACAGGGGGGATAATTGGTAATGAGCAGTTCTTC. Translating gives CATLWTGGIIGNEQFF. V gene TRBV28 combines with J gene TRBJ2-1, with 10 bases fitting TRBD1. Germline V gene data show CDR1 as MDHEN and CDR2 as SYDVKM. The CDR3 consists of 16 residues. V lost 10 bases and J lost 7; bases outside the gene matches: 16.

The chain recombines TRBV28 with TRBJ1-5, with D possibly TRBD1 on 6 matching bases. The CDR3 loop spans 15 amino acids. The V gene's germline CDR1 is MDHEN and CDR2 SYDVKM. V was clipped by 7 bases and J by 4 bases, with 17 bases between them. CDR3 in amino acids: CASTPLDRPNQPQHF. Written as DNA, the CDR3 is TGTGCCAGCACCCCACTGGACAGACCTAATCAGCCCCAGCATTTT.

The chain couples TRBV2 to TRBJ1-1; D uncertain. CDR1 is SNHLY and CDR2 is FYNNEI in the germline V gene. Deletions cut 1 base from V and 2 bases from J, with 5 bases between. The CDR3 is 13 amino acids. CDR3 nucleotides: TGTGCCAGCAGTGAAGGTGATAACACTGAAGCTTTCTTT. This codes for CASSEGDNTEAFF.

CDR3 nucleotides: TGTGCCAGCAGTCCACCCGGGACTTTCGACGAGCAGTACTTC. Translation gives CASSPPGTFDEQYF. The V and J genes are TRBV27 and TRBJ2-7; D is perhaps TRBD2 (6 bases). The CDR3 consists of 14 residues. Germline V CDR1 and CDR2: MNHEY, SMNVEV (reference sequence). Trimming took off 5 bases at V and 5 bases at J, with 16 bases between the two ends.

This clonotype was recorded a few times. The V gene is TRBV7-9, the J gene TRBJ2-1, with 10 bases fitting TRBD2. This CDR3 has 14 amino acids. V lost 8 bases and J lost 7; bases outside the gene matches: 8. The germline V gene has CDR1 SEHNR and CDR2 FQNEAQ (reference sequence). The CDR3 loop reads CASERGGYGNEQFF. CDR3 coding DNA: TGTGCCAGCGAGCGGGGGGGCTATGGGAATGAGCAGTTCTTC.

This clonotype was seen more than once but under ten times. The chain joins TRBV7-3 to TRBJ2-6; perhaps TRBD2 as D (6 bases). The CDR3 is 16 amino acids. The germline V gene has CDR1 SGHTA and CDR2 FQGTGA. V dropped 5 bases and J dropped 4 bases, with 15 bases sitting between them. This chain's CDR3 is CASSGVGSPGANVLTF. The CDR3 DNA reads TGTGCCAGCAGCGGCGTCGGGAGCCCCGGGGCCAACGTCCTGACTTTC.

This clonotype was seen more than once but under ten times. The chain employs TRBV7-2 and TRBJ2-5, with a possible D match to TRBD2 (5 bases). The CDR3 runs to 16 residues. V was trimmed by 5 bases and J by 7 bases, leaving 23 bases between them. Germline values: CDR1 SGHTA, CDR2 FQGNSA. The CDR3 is CASSDEGKVYRVTQYF. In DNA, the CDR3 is TGTGCCAGCAGCGACGAGGGAAAGGTGTATAGGGTGACCCAGTACTTC.

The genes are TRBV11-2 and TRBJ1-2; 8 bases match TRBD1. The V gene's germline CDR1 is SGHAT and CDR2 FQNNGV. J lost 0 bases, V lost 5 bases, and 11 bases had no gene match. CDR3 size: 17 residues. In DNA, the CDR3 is TGTGCCAGCAGCGGGGGGGACAGGCCCCTCGCTAACTATGGCTACACCTTC. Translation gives CASSGGDRPLANYGYTF.

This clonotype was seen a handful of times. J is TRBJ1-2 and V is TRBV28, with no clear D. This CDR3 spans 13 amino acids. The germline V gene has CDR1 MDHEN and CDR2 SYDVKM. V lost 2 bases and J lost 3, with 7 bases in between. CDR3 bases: TGTGCCAGCAGTTTAGGAGGCCACTATGGCTACACCTTC. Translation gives CASSLGGHYGYTF.

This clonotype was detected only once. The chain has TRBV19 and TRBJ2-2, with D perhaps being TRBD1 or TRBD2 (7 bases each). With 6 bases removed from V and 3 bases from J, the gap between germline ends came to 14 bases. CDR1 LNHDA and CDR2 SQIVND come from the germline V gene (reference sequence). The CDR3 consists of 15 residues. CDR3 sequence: CASSPGGLYTGELFF. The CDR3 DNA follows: TGTGCCAGTAGCCCAGGGGGACTATACACCGGGGAGCTGTTTTTT.

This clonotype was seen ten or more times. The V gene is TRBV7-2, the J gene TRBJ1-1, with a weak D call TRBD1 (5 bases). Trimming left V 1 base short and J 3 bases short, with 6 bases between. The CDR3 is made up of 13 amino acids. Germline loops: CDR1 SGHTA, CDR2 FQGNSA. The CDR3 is CASSLGGDTEAFF. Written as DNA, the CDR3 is TGTGCCAGCAGCTTAGGAGGGGACACTGAAGCTTTCTTT. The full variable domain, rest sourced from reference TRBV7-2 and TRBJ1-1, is GAGVSQSPSNKVTEKGKDVELRCDPISGHTALYWYRQSLGQGLEFLIYFQGNSAPDKSGLPSDRFSAERTGGSVSTLTIQRTQQEDSAVYLCASSLGGDTEAFFGQGTRLTVV.

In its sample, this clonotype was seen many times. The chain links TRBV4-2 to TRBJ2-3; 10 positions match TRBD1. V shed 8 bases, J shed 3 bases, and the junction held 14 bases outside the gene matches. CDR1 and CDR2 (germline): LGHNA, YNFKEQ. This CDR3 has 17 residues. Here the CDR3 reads CASSASGGGQGTDTQYF. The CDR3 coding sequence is TGTGCCAGCTCGGCCAGTGGAGGGGGACAGGGGACAGATACGCAGTATTTT.

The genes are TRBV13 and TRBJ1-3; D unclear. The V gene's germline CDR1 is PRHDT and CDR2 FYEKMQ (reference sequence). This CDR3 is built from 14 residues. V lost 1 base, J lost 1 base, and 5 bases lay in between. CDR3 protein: CASSLALSGNTIYF. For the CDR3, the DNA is TGTGCCAGCAGCTTAGCACTATCTGGAAACACCATATATTTT.

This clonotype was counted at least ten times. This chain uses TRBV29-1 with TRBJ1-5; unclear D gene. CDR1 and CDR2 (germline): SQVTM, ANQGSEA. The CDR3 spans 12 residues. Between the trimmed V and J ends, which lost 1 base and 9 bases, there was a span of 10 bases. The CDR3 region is CSVEAGVLPQHF. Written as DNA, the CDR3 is TGCAGCGTTGAAGCGGGCGTTCTGCCCCAGCATTTT.

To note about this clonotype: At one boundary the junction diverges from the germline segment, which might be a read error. Here the CDR3 reads CAQPGPLYKQYF. CDR3 bases: TGTGCCCAGCCGGGACCTCTCTACAAGCAGTACTTC. The chain employs TRBV19 and TRBJ2-7; the D call may be TRBD1 or TRBD2 (5 bases each). CDR3 length equals 12 residues. Germline CDR1 reads LNHDA; CDR2 reads SQIVND (reference sequence).

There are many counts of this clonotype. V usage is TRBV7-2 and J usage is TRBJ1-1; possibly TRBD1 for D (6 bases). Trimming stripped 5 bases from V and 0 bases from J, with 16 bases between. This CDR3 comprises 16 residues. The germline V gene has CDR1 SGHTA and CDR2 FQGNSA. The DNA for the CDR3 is TGTGCCAGCAGCACCAGAGGACAGCCCTTGAACACTGAAGCTTTCTTT. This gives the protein CASSTRGQPLNTEAFF. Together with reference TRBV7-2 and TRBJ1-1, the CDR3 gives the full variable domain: GAGVSQSPSNKVTEKGKDVELRCDPISGHTALYWYRQSLGQGLEFLIYFQGNSAPDKSGLPSDRFSAERTGGSVSTLTIQRTQQEDSAVYLCASSTRGQPLNTEAFFGQGTRLTVV.

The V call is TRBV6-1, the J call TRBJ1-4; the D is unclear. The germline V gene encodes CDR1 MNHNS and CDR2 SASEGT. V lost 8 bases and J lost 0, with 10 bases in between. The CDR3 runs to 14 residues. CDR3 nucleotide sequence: TGTGCCAGCGCGGACGACCCAACTAATGAAAAACTGTTTTTT. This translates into CASADDPTNEKLFF.

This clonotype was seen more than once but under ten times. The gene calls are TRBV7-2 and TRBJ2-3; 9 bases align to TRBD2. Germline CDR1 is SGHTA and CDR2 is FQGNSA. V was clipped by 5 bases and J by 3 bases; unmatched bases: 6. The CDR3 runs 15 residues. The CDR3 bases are TGTGCCAGCAGCAATCTAGCGGGGACTACAGATACGCAGTATTTT. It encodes CASSNLAGTTDTQYF.

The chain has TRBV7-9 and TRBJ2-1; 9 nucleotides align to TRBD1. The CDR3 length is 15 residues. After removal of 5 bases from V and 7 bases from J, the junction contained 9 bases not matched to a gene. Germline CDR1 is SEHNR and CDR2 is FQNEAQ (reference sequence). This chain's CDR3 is CASSDTGTGWNEQFF. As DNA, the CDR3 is TGTGCCAGCAGCGACACCGGGACAGGGTGGAATGAGCAGTTCTTC.

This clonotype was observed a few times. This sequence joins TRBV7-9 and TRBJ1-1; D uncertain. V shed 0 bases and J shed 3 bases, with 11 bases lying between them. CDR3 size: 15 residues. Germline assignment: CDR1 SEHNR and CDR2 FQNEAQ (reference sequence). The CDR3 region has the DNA TGTGCCAGCAGCTTAGCGGGTCCGCCGGACACTGAAGCTTTCTTT. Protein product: CASSLAGPPDTEAFF.